In this sample, the clone carrying this T cell receptor (beta chain) turned up a few times. Its antigen is still unknown. Samples came from healthy bone marrow donors. Nominally healthy donors were sampled, though unrecorded immune exposures were likely. Germline CDR1 reads SNHLY; CDR2 reads FYNNEI. Trimming removed 8 bases from V and 7 bases from J, with 11 bases in between. The CDR3 has 11 residues. 13 Jbeta primers and 60 Vbeta primers were used for the PCR. Sequencing used immunoSEQ multiplex PCR; TCRdb keeps in-frame clones, though not all of them. Of some 210,000 clones listed, around 73% are singletons. These data come from a study of cytomegalovirus exposure and HLA in healthy donors. Study-wide results and limits: Reports credit the classifier with highly specific, highly sensitive diagnosis of cytomegalovirus status. Across donors, presence/absence analyses took sequencing depth to be roughly uniform.

Sample: PBMCs. This sequence originates from a male donor in good health and CMV-seronegative. The J gene is TRBJ2-5, the V gene TRBV2; D unresolved. The CDR3 region has the DNA TGTGCCAGCCCGCGAGATGGGACCCAGTACTTC. Translation: CASPRDGTQYF. Full variable domain (outside the CDR3, taken from reference TRBV2 and TRBJ2-5): EPEVTQTPSHQVTQMGQEVILRCVPISNHLYFYWYRQILGQKVEFLVSFYNNEISEKSEIFDDQFSVERPDGSNFTLKIRSTKLEDSAMYFCASPRDGTQYFGPGTRLLVL.